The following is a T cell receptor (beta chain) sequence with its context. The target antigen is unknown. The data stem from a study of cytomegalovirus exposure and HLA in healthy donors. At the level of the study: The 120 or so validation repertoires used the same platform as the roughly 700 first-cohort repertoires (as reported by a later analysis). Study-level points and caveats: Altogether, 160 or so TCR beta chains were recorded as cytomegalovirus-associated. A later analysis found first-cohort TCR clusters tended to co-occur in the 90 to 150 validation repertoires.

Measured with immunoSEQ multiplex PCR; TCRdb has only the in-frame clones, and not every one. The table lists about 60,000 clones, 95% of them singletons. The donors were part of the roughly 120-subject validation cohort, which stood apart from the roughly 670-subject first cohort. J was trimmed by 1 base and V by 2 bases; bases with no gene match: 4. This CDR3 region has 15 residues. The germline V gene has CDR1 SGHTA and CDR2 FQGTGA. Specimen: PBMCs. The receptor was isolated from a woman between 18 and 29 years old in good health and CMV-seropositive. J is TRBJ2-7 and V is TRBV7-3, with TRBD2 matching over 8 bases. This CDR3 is CASSLGSGGSYEQYF. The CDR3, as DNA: TGTGCCAGCAGCTTAGGGAGCGGGGGTTCCTACGAGCAGTACTTC.